This T cell receptor beta chain originates from a study of circulating CD8 cells and anti-PD-1 response in melanoma. Study as a whole: Complete or partial response defined responders; stable or progressive disease, non-responders. General study points: Previously treated and treatment-naive patients were pooled together. Clonotype sharing was highest between DPOS and TIGIT subsets.

The germline V gene has CDR1 LNHDA and CDR2 SQIVND (reference sequence). CDR3 length: 15 amino acids. The V gene lost 3 bases and the J gene lost 3 bases, with 12 bases spanning the gap. Live CD3+CD8+TCRalphabeta+ cells were sorted into four subsets by PD-1 and/or TIGIT. By share, this clonotype ranks as medium-sized (0.01 to 0.1%). Its antigen is unknown. TCR libraries were prepared from 15 ng of total RNA with the QIAseq Immune Repertoire TCR panel. TCRdb re-called the reads with MiXCR, one entry per CDR3 protein. The data hold roughly 230 distinct CDR3 sequences, with 15% to 20% observed a single time.

The sample in question was CD8+ T cells from PBMCs, obtained at baseline or after one month of anti-PD-1 therapy (not recorded which). The TCR comes from a human donor with melanoma. The V gene is TRBV19, the J gene TRBJ1-5; D is unclear. The CDR3 sequence: CASSIGVSTNQPQHF. CDR3 bases: TGTGCCAGTAGTATCGGAGTCAGTACCAATCAGCCCCAGCATTTT. Drawing the rest from reference TRBV19 and TRBJ1-5, the complete variable domain is DGGITQSPKYLFRKEGQNVTLSCEQNLNHDAMYWYRQDPGQGLRLIYYSQIVNDFQKGDIAEGYSVSREKKESFPLTVTSAQKNPTAFYLCASSIGVSTNQPQHFGDGTRLSIL.